What follows are 3 T cell receptor beta chains derived from one specimen sequenced in a study of T cell repertoires in cytomegalovirus infection. One entry per CDR3 protein results from TCRdb running MiXCR on the reads. The sample contains 650,000 to 850,000 distinct CDR3 sequences, about 28% of which appear only once. No antigen is known for these receptors. Here the sequenced sample was cultured CD8+ T cells from PBMCs, taken from culture after CMV antigen stimulation. These receptor sequences come from a human donor in good health (CMV status not recorded). Some clones in this sample may be carry-over from other donors' samples.

This clonotype showed up many times. This rearrangement joins TRBV7-2 to TRBJ2-2; D is possibly TRBD1 or TRBD2 (6 bases each). Per germline, CDR1 SGHTA and CDR2 FQGNSA. Trimming cost V 1 base and J 4 bases, with 10 bases left between them. This CDR3 comprises 15 residues. The CDR3 DNA sequence: TGTGCCAGCAGCTTAGAGGGGGGTGGCACCGGGGAGCTGTTTTTT. As protein: CASSLEGGGTGELFF.

CDR3 amino acids: CASSKGGGGGGGTGELFF. As DNA, the CDR3 is TGTGCCAGCAGCAAAGGAGGGGGGGGGGGCGGAGGCACCGGGGAGCTGTTTTTT. The chain has TRBV9 and TRBJ2-2; a weak D match, TRBD2 (7 bases). The CDR3 runs 18 residues. Germline assignment: CDR1 SGDLS and CDR2 YYNGEE. V was cut by 4 bases and J by 4 bases, with 23 bases left in between.

This rearrangement joins TRBV4-1 to TRBJ1-5; D gene ambiguous. The germline gives CDR1 MGHRA, CDR2 YSYEKL. V shed 2 bases and J shed 7 bases, with 15 bases lying between them. This CDR3 has 15 residues. CDR3 protein: CASSQPGDGLQPQHF. The CDR3 DNA sequence: TGCGCCAGCAGCCAACCTGGCGACGGTTTACAGCCCCAGCATTTT.